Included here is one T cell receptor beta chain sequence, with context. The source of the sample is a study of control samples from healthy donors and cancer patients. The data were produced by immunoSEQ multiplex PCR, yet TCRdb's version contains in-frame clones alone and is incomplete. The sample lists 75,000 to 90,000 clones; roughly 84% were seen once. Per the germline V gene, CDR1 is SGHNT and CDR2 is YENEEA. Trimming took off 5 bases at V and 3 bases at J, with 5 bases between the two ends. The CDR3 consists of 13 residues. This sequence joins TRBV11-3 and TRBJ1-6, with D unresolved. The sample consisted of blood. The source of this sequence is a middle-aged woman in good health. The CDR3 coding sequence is TGTGCCAGCAGCCGGTTCTATAATTCACCCCTCCACTTT. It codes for CASSRFYNSPLHF.